Shown below are 23 T cell receptor beta chains from a single sample sequenced in a study of cytomegalovirus exposure and HLA in healthy donors. 60 Vbeta and 13 Jbeta primers were used in PCR. Profiled with immunoSEQ multiplex PCR; TCRdb holds only in-frame clones, not every one. The sample consists of around 150,000 clones, around 82% of them appearing once. Sequencing was carried out using PBMCs. Every receptor here comes from a man aged 50-59 years in good health and CMV-seropositive.

The chain employs TRBV18 and TRBJ2-1; D is possibly TRBD2 (6 bases). This CDR3 is built from 16 residues. CDR1 and CDR2 (germline): KGHSH, LQKENI. The V end was cut by 5 bases, the J end by 4 bases, with 18 bases between. The CDR3 nucleotides read TGTGCCAGCTCAATTCGGGGGACCGAGGCTTACAATGAGCAGTTCTTC. Protein sequence: CASSIRGTEAYNEQFF.

CDR3 protein: CASSPGQGGYGYTF. For the CDR3, the DNA is TGCGCCAGCAGCCCAGGACAGGGGGGGTATGGCTACACCTTC. The V gene is TRBV5-1, the J gene TRBJ1-2, with TRBD1 matching 10 bases. CDR1 and CDR2 from the germline V gene are SGHRS and YFSETQ. J lost 5 bases, V lost 4 bases, and 5 bases had no gene match. This CDR3 spans 14 amino acids.

The rearrangement links TRBV28 to TRBJ2-7; maybe TRBD1 (6 bases). This CDR3 spans 13 amino acids. Germline lookup yields CDR1 MDHEN and CDR2 SYDVKM. V was trimmed by 9 bases and J by 7 bases, leaving 19 bases between them. CDR3 loop: CARSQAGVGEQYF. The CDR3, as DNA: TGTGCCAGAAGCCAAGCAGGGGTTGGGGAGCAGTACTTC.

The chain uses TRBV30 and TRBJ2-1, with 15 bases aligning to TRBD2. The CDR3 is 21 amino acids. The junction had 12 bases not matched to a gene; V was cut back by 0 bases and J by 0 bases. Germline-derived CDR1 and CDR2 are GTSNPN and SVGIG (reference sequence). CDR3 DNA: TGTGCCTGGAGTGTACGACGCGGACTAGCGGGAGGGCCAGGCTCCTACAATGAGCAGTTCTTC. Translating it yields CAWSVRRGLAGGPGSYNEQFF.

The chain has TRBV4-1 and TRBJ2-3; 11 bases are a match to TRBD1. The CDR3 is 17 amino acids. Germline assignment: CDR1 MGHRA and CDR2 YSYEKL. V was clipped by 5 bases and J by 2 bases; unmatched bases: 9. The CDR3 loop reads CASSTRTGGSLTDTQYF. CDR3 bases: TGCGCCAGCAGCACGAGGACAGGGGGCTCTCTCACAGATACGCAGTATTTT.

The chain carries TRBV5-4 and TRBJ1-1, with 7 bases matching TRBD1. V shed 4 bases, J shed 2 bases, and the junction held 14 bases outside the gene matches. Germline values: CDR1 SGHNT, CDR2 YYREEE (reference sequence). CDR3 length: 17 residues. CDR3 sequence reads: CASSRVRGWEFNTEAFF. As DNA, the CDR3 is TGTGCCAGCAGCCGAGTCAGGGGGTGGGAGTTCAACACTGAAGCTTTCTTT.

The rearrangement joins TRBV10-3 to TRBJ1-1; 7 nucleotides line up with TRBD1. The J segment lost 5 bases and the V segment lost 2 bases, leaving 8 bases of the junction unmatched. CDR1 and CDR2 (germline): ENHRY, SYGVKD. The CDR3 length is 15 residues. Written as DNA, the CDR3 is TGTGCCATCAGTGAGCCAAACAGGGGCGGGACTGAAGCTTTCTTT. Its translation: CAISEPNRGGTEAFF.

The CDR3 DNA reads as TGTGCCAGCAGGAACCCAGGACAGGGTCGACATCAGCCCCAGCATTTT. This translates into CASRNPGQGRHQPQHF. The genes are TRBV28 and TRBJ1-5; 8 positions match TRBD1. CDR1 is MDHEN, CDR2 SYDVKM, per germline. V shed 6 bases and J 5 bases; nucleotides not matched to a gene: 12. This CDR3 comprises 16 residues.

This chain joins TRBV2 and TRBJ1-5; 11 bases line up with TRBD1. The germline CDR1 and CDR2 sequences are SNHLY and FYNNEI. CDR3 length: 15 amino acids. V shed 2 bases, J shed 7 bases, and the junction held 4 bases outside the gene matches. CDR3 in DNA: TGTGCCAGCAGTGAAATGGGACAGGGGGGACAGCCCCAGCATTTT. It codes for CASSEMGQGGQPQHF.

The chain combines TRBV5-1 with TRBJ2-5; 7 bases agree with TRBD2. The CDR3 is 16 residues long. CDR1 and CDR2 from the germline V gene are SGHRS and YFSETQ. Losses at the gene ends were 1 base for V and 3 bases for J; bases not matched to a gene: 9. The CDR3 loop reads CASSLNPAGREETQYF. The CDR3 bases are TGCGCCAGCAGCTTGAATCCAGCGGGACGAGAAGAGACCCAGTACTTC.

This rearrangement joins TRBV30 to TRBJ1-4; D remains ambiguous. CDR1 is GTSNPN, CDR2 SVGIG, per germline (reference sequence). The V end lost 5 bases, the J end lost 8 bases, and 12 bases lay between the germline ends. This CDR3 spans 12 amino acids. CDR3 loop: CAWEEGGEKLFF. The CDR3 region has the DNA TGTGCCTGGGAGGAGGGAGGCGAAAAACTGTTTTTT.

This clone was recorded once. The gene calls are TRBV4-1 and TRBJ2-5, with 7 positions matching TRBD1. The J call may be wrong; the DNA end is better matched by TRBJ2-7. Germline assignment: CDR1 MGHRA and CDR2 YSYEKL. The CDR3 consists of 14 residues. This CDR3 is CASSRGGRGDEQYF. The CDR3 region has the DNA TGCGCCAGCAGCCGAGGGGGCAGGGGAGACGAGCAGTACTTC.

The V gene is TRBV13, the J gene TRBJ2-5; a possible D gene is TRBD1 (5 bases). The CDR3 extends over 12 amino acids. Germline assignment: CDR1 PRHDT and CDR2 FYEKMQ (reference sequence). V lost 3 bases to trimming and J lost 5 bases, with 7 bases between them. The CDR3 here is CASSFWGETQYF. The DNA of the CDR3 is TGTGCCAGCAGCTTTTGGGGCGAGACCCAGTACTTC.

The J gene is TRBJ2-7, the V gene TRBV7-9; 11 positions match TRBD1. The CDR3 sequence is 17 residues long. The junction had 9 bases not matched to a gene; V was cut back by 4 bases and J by 1 base. Germline-derived CDR1 and CDR2 are SEHNR and FQNEAQ (reference sequence). This CDR3 is CASSSPRDRGGSYEQYF. In nucleotides, the CDR3 is TGTGCCAGCAGCTCTCCCCGGGACAGGGGGGGTTCCTACGAGCAGTACTTC.

This chain links TRBV15 with TRBJ1-4; D remains unclear. The CDR3 runs to 13 residues. Germline V gene data show CDR1 as LNHNV and CDR2 as YYDKDF (reference sequence). The V end lost 8 bases, the J end lost 4 bases, and 11 bases lay between the germline ends. The CDR3 loop reads CATENRGNEKLFF. The CDR3 coding sequence is TGTGCCACCGAAAACCGGGGTAATGAAAAACTGTTTTTT.

This clone was detected only a few times. V and J are TRBV5-1 and TRBJ2-5; 12 nucleotides align to TRBD2. The CDR3 sequence is 17 residues long. Losses at the gene ends were 6 bases for V and 5 bases for J; bases not matched to a gene: 14. CDR1 is SGHRS, CDR2 YFSETQ, per germline. CDR3: CASKMTSGGVGSETQYF. CDR3 coding DNA: TGCGCCAGCAAGATGACTAGCGGGGGAGTTGGCAGTGAGACCCAGTACTTC.

This clone was recorded a few times. The chain uses TRBV7-9 and TRBJ2-7; 8 bases agree with TRBD2. V was pared by 5 bases and J by 7 bases, with 4 bases of the junction left unmatched. The V gene's germline CDR1 is SEHNR and CDR2 FQNEAQ (reference sequence). This CDR3 has 12 amino acids. The chain's CDR3 is CASSRGGWEQYF. In DNA, the CDR3 is TGTGCCAGCAGCCGGGGGGGGTGGGAGCAGTACTTC.

Of note for this clone: Other DNA sequences in this sample translate to the same CDR3. The chain couples TRBV28 to TRBJ2-1, with TRBD1 matching over 11 bases. This CDR3 has 14 amino acids. Germline trimming cut 2 bases from V and 7 bases from J; bases unmatched to any gene: 1. CDR1 MDHEN and CDR2 SYDVKM come from the germline V gene. As DNA, the CDR3 is TGTGCCAGCAGTTTAGGACAGGGGGCTAATGAGCAGTTCTTC. It specifies CASSLGQGANEQFF.

The chain couples TRBV6-1 to TRBJ2-7, with D tentatively TRBD2 (6 bases). CDR3 length equals 17 residues. In germline, CDR1 is MNHNS, CDR2 SASEGT. Trimming stripped 0 bases from V and 2 bases from J, with 17 bases between. In nucleotides, the CDR3 is TGTGCCAGCAGTGAAGCTTCTAGCGCTCTGGGGGCCTACGAGCAGTACTTC. Translating it yields CASSEASSALGAYEQYF.

This clone was counted once. The chain recombines TRBV7-9 with TRBJ2-7, with 12 bases identical to TRBD2. The CDR3 has 16 amino acids. Germline V lookup: CDR1 SEHNR, CDR2 FQNEAQ (reference sequence). Germline trimming cut 5 bases from V and 2 bases from J; bases unmatched to any gene: 7. For the CDR3, the DNA is TGTGCCAGCAGCCTTCAACTAGCGGGAGGAACCTACGAGCAGTACTTC. This translates into CASSLQLAGGTYEQYF.

This rearrangement joins TRBV5-1 to TRBJ2-5, with 10 bases fitting TRBD2. In germline, CDR1 is SGHRS, CDR2 YFSETQ. V was pared by 1 base and J by 5 bases, with 2 bases of the junction left unmatched. This CDR3 has 14 amino acids. The CDR3 nucleotides are TGCGCCAGCAGCTTGACTAGCGGGATGGAGACCCAGTACTTC. As protein: CASSLTSGMETQYF.

The chain is built from TRBV19 and TRBJ1-1, with unresolved D. Germline V CDR1 and CDR2: LNHDA, SQIVND (reference sequence). CDR3 length: 11 amino acids. V lost 10 bases, J lost 1 base, and 7 bases lay in between. The CDR3 region is CATEENTEAFF. In DNA, the CDR3 is TGTGCCACCGAGGAGAACACTGAAGCTTTCTTT.

The DNA for the CDR3 is TGTGCCAGCAGGCCAGGGGGCAACGGTGAAAAACTGTTTTTT. This codes for CASRPGGNGEKLFF. The chain links TRBV6-5 to TRBJ1-4; TRBD1 matches 8 bases. This CDR3 has 14 residues. Germline trimming cut 6 bases from V and 7 bases from J; bases unmatched to any gene: 7. Germline V gene lookup returns CDR1 MNHEY and CDR2 SVGAGI.